The rows below give T cell receptor beta chains drawn from one sample of a study of blood T cell repertoires in COVID-19. Generated by immunoSEQ multiplex PCR, the TCRdb table keeps only in-frame clones and is missing some. The data hold some 200,000 clones, with roughly 80% observed a single time. Sequencing used peripheral blood. All receptors come from a woman at least 80 years old with COVID-19, enrolled during active disease. The CDR3 runs from the conserved cysteine through the conserved F or W. D genes are given only for firm matches. Some rows have no size entry. The others give once, few or many, or a class for an expanded clone.

V gene	D gene	J gene	clone size	CDR3 DNA	CDR3 protein
TRBV5-1	TRBD2	TRBJ2-3	-	TGCGCCAGCAGCCAAAGCGGGGGGACCACAGAAACGCAGTATTTT	CASSQSGGTTETQYF
TRBV6-1	TRBD1	TRBJ1-2	-	TGTGCCAGCAGTGAGGGACAGGGGAACTATGGCTACACCTTC	CASSEGQGNYGYTF
TRBV18	-	TRBJ1-5	few	TGTGCCAGCTCACCGAACACCGATCAGCCCCAGCATTTT	CASSPNTDQPQHF
TRBV5-1	TRBD2	TRBJ2-5	-	TGCGCCAGCAGCCGGGAGGTAGGGGATGGCGTGACCCAGTACTTC	CASSREVGDGVTQYF
TRBV6-5	TRBD2	TRBJ2-1	once	TGTGCCAGCAATCGGGCGGGGGTCTACAATGAGCAGTTCTTC	CASNRAGVYNEQFF
TRBV5-6	-	TRBJ2-5	-	TGTGCCAGCAGCTTGGCGGCGGTAGAGACCCAGTACTTC	CASSLAAVETQYF
TRBV5-1	-	TRBJ1-4	-	TGCGCCAGCAGCGGAGGGAAGACCTTTAATGAAAAACTGTTTTTT	CASSGGKTFNEKLFF
TRBV5-5	-	TRBJ1-3	-	TGTGCCAGCAGCTTGGGAGGGCCCGGAAACACCATATATTTT	CASSLGGPGNTIYF
TRBV19	-	TRBJ2-7	-	TGTGCCAGTAGTAAACGGCCCGCGTCCGGACACTACCCCTACGAGCAGTACTTC	CASSKRPASGHYPYEQYF
TRBV29-1	-	TRBJ1-2	-	TGCAGCGTTGAAGAGGGGGAGGTTTACGGCTACACCTTC	CSVEEGEVYGYTF
TRBV12-3/TRBV12-4	-	TRBJ1-2	-	TGTGCCAGCAGTTTCCCCGGAGGAGGCTACACCTTC	CASSFPGGGYTF
TRBV11-3	TRBD2	TRBJ2-1	-	TGTGCCAGCAGCACTTTTAGCGGGGCTTACAATGAGCAGTTCTTC	CASSTFSGAYNEQFF
TRBV25-1	-	TRBJ1-1	-	TGTGCCAGCAGTGATTACGCGTTGATGGGAGGGAACACTGAAGCTTTCTTT	CASSDYALMGGNTEAFF
TRBV5-1	-	TRBJ2-1	-	TGCGCCAGCAGCTCACAGGGAAATGAGCAGTTCTTC	CASSSQGNEQFF
TRBV29-1	TRBD1	TRBJ1-4	-	TGCAGCGTTGCGGCAGGGGGGACTAATGAAAAACTGTTTTTT	CSVAAGGTNEKLFF
TRBV7-9	TRBD1	TRBJ1-6	many	TGTGCCAGCAGCTCTGCTCTCCGGGACAGGGCAAGTTCACCCCTCCACTTT	CASSSALRDRASSPLHF
TRBV7-2	-	TRBJ2-3	-	TGTGCCAGCAGCCTGTCCATACCGCAGACAGATACGCAGTATTTT	CASSLSIPQTDTQYF
TRBV18	-	TRBJ1-4	-	TGTGCCAGCTCACGAGCGTTGACAGTTGTGGATGAAAAACTGTTTTTT	CASSRALTVVDEKLFF
TRBV3-1/TRBV3-2	TRBD1	TRBJ2-7	-	TGTGCCAGCAGCCAAGACTGGACAGGGACCTACGAGCAGTACTTC	CASSQDWTGTYEQYF
TRBV7-3	TRBD1	TRBJ2-1	few	TGTGCCAGCACCTCCGGGACAGGCAGCAATGAGCAGTTCTTC	CASTSGTGSNEQFF
TRBV28	-	TRBJ1-2	-	TGTGCCAGCAGTTTTCCCGGACAGTTTGCCGATGGCTACACCTTC	CASSFPGQFADGYTF
TRBV7-2	-	TRBJ1-6	-	TGTGCCAGCAGCTTAGTCGGCGTACAGTACTCACCCCTCCACTTT	CASSLVGVQYSPLHF
TRBV3-1/TRBV3-2	TRBD1	TRBJ2-7	-	TGTGCCAGCAGACCGACAGGGGGGGGTTACGAGCAGTACTTC	CASRPTGGGYEQYF
TRBV5-1	TRBD1	TRBJ1-4	-	TGCGCCAGCAGTTCAACAGGGGGCGGCGCGGAAAAACTGTTTTTT	CASSSTGGGAEKLFF
TRBV2	-	TRBJ1-6	-	TGTGCCAGCCGGGACTCCTATAATTCACCCCTCCACTTT	CASRDSYNSPLHF
TRBV20-1	TRBD2	TRBJ2-7	-	TGCAGTGCTAGTTTGGGCGGGGGCGAGCAGTACTTC	CSASLGGGEQYF
TRBV14	-	TRBJ2-6	-	TGTGCCAGCAGCCAAGATGGGGAGAGCGTCCTGACTTTC	CASSQDGESVLTF
TRBV15	-	TRBJ1-4	-	TGTGCCACCAGCAGAGGGGGCAGGCTTGCAACTAATGAAAAACTGTTTTTT	CATSRGGRLATNEKLFF
TRBV15	-	TRBJ1-1	once	TGTGCCACCAGCAGAGGCCCGCTTGACCAGGGCACTGAAGCTTTCTTT	CATSRGPLDQGTEAFF
TRBV4-2	-	TRBJ1-3	-	TGTGCCAGCAGCCATGTACAGGTATCTGGAAACACCATATATTTT	CASSHVQVSGNTIYF
TRBV7-2	TRBD2	TRBJ2-7	-	TGTGCCAGCAGCTCGGGACTAGCCCGAGAGCAGTACTTC	CASSSGLAREQYF
TRBV19	-	TRBJ1-6	-	TGTGCCAGTAGTATGGGGGGGGCGAGCTCCTATAATTCACCCCTCCACTTT	CASSMGGASSYNSPLHF
TRBV3-1/TRBV3-2	TRBD1	TRBJ1-1	-	TGTGCCAGCGGCGGACAGGGGGCCGGTGAAGCTTTCTTT	CASGGQGAGEAFF
TRBV28	-	TRBJ1-1	-	TGTGCCAGCAGTCCCACTCACCCTGAAGCTTTCTTT	CASSPTHPEAFF
TRBV9	-	TRBJ2-7	-	TGTGCCAGCAGCGTGGACTTCACACCCTACGAGCAGTACTTC	CASSVDFTPYEQYF
TRBV7-6	TRBD2	TRBJ2-1	-	TGTGCCAGCAGCTCCTCCGGGACTAACAATGAGCAGTTCTTC	CASSSSGTNNEQFF
TRBV2	-	TRBJ1-5	-	TGTGCCAGCACCGCGGAGGGTGGAGGTAATCAGCCCCAGCATTTT	CASTAEGGGNQPQHF
TRBV29-1	-	TRBJ1-2	-	TGCAGCGTTGAAGATCTTCCGAGCACCTACTATGGCTACACCTTC	CSVEDLPSTYYGYTF
TRBV20-1	TRBD2	TRBJ2-5	-	TGCAGTGCTAGTGGTCCGACTAGCGGGAGAGGGGAGACCCAGTACTTC	CSASGPTSGRGETQYF
TRBV7-2	TRBD1	TRBJ1-1	-	TGTGCCAGCAGCACCGGACAGGGGTTTTACACTGAAGCTTTCTTT	CASSTGQGFYTEAFF
TRBV7-7	TRBD2	TRBJ2-2	-	TGTGCTAGCAGCTCGGGACTAGCTGTTACCGGGGAGCTGTTTTTT	CASSSGLAVTGELFF
TRBV9	-	TRBJ1-1	-	TGTGCCAGCAGCGTAGCCGGGATGGGCACTGAAGCTTTCTTT	CASSVAGMGTEAFF
TRBV19	-	TRBJ2-5	-	TGTGCCAGTAGTATGGGTCTGGGAGGAGAGACCCAGTACTTC	CASSMGLGGETQYF
TRBV20-1	-	TRBJ2-7	-	TGCAGTGCTAGTCACCGACTATTCGGAACCTACGAGCAGTACTTC	CSASHRLFGTYEQYF
TRBV28	TRBD1	TRBJ1-2	few	TGTGCCAGCAACCTACAGGGGGGAGGCTACACCTTC	CASNLQGGGYTF
TRBV9	-	TRBJ2-3	-	TGTGCCAGCAGCGTAGAACCCAGGGATACGCAGTATTTT	CASSVEPRDTQYF
TRBV18	-	TRBJ1-2	-	TGTGCCAGCTCACCATCGACAGTTGACTATGGCTACACCTTC	CASSPSTVDYGYTF
TRBV12-3/TRBV12-4	-	TRBJ1-2	few	TGTGCCAGCAGTTCGGACACCAGCTATGGCTACACCTTC	CASSSDTSYGYTF
TRBV5-1	-	TRBJ2-2	few	TGCGCCAGCAGCTTGCGGGGAGAAGCCGGGGAGCTGTTTTTT	CASSLRGEAGELFF
TRBV5-6	-	TRBJ1-2	-	TGTGCCAGCAGCATAGATAACTATGGCTACACCTTC	CASSIDNYGYTF
TRBV18	TRBD2	TRBJ2-3	-	TGTGCCAGCTCACTTTTCCTAGCGGGAGGCACAGATACGCAGTATTTT	CASSLFLAGGTDTQYF
TRBV6-5	TRBD1	TRBJ1-5	once	TGTGCCAGCAGACCACAGGGGAGGCAGCCCCAGCATTTT	CASRPQGRQPQHF
TRBV11-2	TRBD1	TRBJ2-5	-	TGTGCCAGCAGCTACCGGAGGGACAGGGTTCGGTCCGGAGAGACCCAGTACTTC	CASSYRRDRVRSGETQYF
TRBV19	TRBD1	TRBJ1-6	-	TGTGCCAGTAGGGGACAGGGGGCTGGCAATTCACCCCTCCACTTT	CASRGQGAGNSPLHF
TRBV7-9	-	TRBJ2-5	-	TGTGCCAGCAGCCAGGACTGGGCGGAGACCCAGTACTTC	CASSQDWAETQYF
TRBV4-2	TRBD1	TRBJ1-6	-	TGTGCCAGCAGCCAAGAGGGGACAGGGGGAAATTCACCCCTCCACTTT	CASSQEGTGGNSPLHF